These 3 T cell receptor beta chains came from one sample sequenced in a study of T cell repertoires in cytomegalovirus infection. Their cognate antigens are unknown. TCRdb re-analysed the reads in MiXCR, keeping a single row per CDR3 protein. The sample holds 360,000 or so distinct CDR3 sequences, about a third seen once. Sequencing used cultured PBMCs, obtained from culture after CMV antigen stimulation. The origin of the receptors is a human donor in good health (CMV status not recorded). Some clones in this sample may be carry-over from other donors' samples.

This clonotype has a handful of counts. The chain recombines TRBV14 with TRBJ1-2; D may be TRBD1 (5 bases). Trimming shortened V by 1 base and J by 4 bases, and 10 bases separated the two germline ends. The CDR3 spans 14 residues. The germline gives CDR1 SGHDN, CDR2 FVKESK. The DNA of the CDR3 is TGTGCCAGCAGCCAAGCGGGGGTTACCTATGGCTACACCTTC. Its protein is CASSQAGVTYGYTF.

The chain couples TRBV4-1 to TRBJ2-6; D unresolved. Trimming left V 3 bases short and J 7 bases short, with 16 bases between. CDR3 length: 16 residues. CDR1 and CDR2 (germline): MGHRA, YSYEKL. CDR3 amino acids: CASSQPYEGNANVLTF. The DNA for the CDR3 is TGCGCCAGCAGCCAGCCATATGAAGGGAACGCCAACGTCCTGACTTTC.

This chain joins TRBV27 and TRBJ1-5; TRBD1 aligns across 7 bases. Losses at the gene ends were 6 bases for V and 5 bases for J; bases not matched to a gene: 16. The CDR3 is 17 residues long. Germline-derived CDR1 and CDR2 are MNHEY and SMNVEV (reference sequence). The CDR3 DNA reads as TGTGCCAGCAGAGACGACAGGGAGGCGGATGAGCATCAGCCCCAGCATTTT. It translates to CASRDDREADEHQPQHF.